Listed below are T cell receptor beta chains from one sample, sequenced in a study of graft-versus-host responses after intestinal transplantation. Clones were read by immunoSEQ multiplex PCR, and TCRdb kept only the in-frame ones, dropping some. The data hold around 97,000 clones, with 91% observed a single time. Antigens of these TCRs are unknown. This specimen consisted of unstimulated CD4+ T cells sorted from spleen or lymph node cells, obtained before transplant. The receptors here all came from a human donor who was the organ donor for an intestinal transplant. CDR3s include the opening cysteine and the closing phenylalanine or tryptophan. Fields, in order: D gene, V gene, clone size, J gene, CDR3 DNA, CDR3 protein. A D gene is named only where the DNA matches it firmly. Clone size is stated in some rows and not others, as once, few, many or a class when expanded.

NA	TRBV28	NA	TRBJ1-4	TGTGCCAGCAAACCCTCCACCGGGCCACGGGGTGAAAAACTGTTTTTT	CASKPSTGPRGEKLFF
TRBD1	TRBV19	NA	TRBJ2-3	TGTGCCAGTAGTATTGGGACAGTCACTGATACGCAGTATTTT	CASSIGTVTDTQYF
NA	TRBV30	NA	TRBJ2-7	TGTGCCTGGGGGGACGGGAGCTCCTACGAGCAGTACTTC	CAWGDGSSYEQYF
TRBD2	TRBV7-9	NA	TRBJ2-2	TGTGCCAGCAGTGGGAGCCTAGGCGGGAGCACCGGGGAGCTGTTTTTT	CASSGSLGGSTGELFF
TRBD1	TRBV15	NA	TRBJ2-5	TGTGCCACCAGCAGCGTTACAGGGGACGGGACCCAGTACTTC	CATSSVTGDGTQYF
TRBD2	TRBV18	NA	TRBJ2-7	TGTGCCAGCTCACAACGGGGGGGAGACTACGAGCAGTACTTC	CASSQRGGDYEQYF
TRBD2	TRBV10-3	NA	TRBJ2-3	TGTGCCATCAGTCGGGGGGGGATGGCAGATACGCAGTATTTT	CAISRGGMADTQYF
TRBD2	TRBV5-1	NA	TRBJ2-1	TGCGCCAGCAGCTTGGGGACTAGCTCCTACAATGAGCAGTTCTTC	CASSLGTSSYNEQFF
NA	TRBV5-4	NA	TRBJ2-7	TGTGCCAGCAGTACGCGGAGTTCCCACTACGAGCAGTACTTC	CASSTRSSHYEQYF
NA	TRBV28	NA	TRBJ1-5	TGTGCCAGCAGAAATCCAGGGTTAAATCAGCCCCAGCATTTT	CASRNPGLNQPQHF
NA	TRBV5-1	NA	TRBJ2-1	TGCGCCAGCAGCTTGGGATGGGGCTCCGGTGCCTCCTACAATGAGCAGTTCTTC	CASSLGWGSGASYNEQFF
TRBD1	TRBV11-2	NA	TRBJ1-1	TGTGCCAGCAGCCTAGGGGACAGTCTGAACACTGAAGCTTTCTTT	CASSLGDSLNTEAFF
TRBD2	TRBV9	NA	TRBJ2-5	TGTGCCAGCAGCTCCCGACTAGCGAGCGAGACCCAGTACTTC	CASSSRLASETQYF
NA	TRBV6-1	NA	TRBJ1-4	TGTGCCAGCAGTGAGATTCAGACTACTAATGAAAAACTGTTTTTT	CASSEIQTTNEKLFF
TRBD2	TRBV6-5	NA	TRBJ2-7	TGTGCCAGCAGGAGAGCGGGGGGGAAATACGAGCAGTACTTC	CASRRAGGKYEQYF
NA	TRBV5-1	NA	TRBJ2-2	TGCGCCAGCAGCTACCTACAGGGTATCGGGGAGCTGTTTTTT	CASSYLQGIGELFF
NA	TRBV10-3	NA	TRBJ2-7	TGTGCCATCAGTGAGTCGAGTGGGCAGGGGAGCTCCTACGAGCAGTACTTC	CAISESSGQGSSYEQYF
NA	TRBV7-8	NA	TRBJ1-1	TGTGCCAGCAGCCAGGGGTATGACACTGAAGCTTTCTTT	CASSQGYDTEAFF
NA	TRBV30	once	TRBJ1-2	TGTGCCTGGACCCTCCCGGTGGCTAACTATGGCTACACCTTC	CAWTLPVANYGYTF
TRBD1	TRBV27	once	TRBJ1-1	TGTGCCAGCAGTCCTACGACAGGGATAGATGAAGCTTTCTTT	CASSPTTGIDEAFF
NA	TRBV5-6	NA	TRBJ1-2	TGTGCCAGCAGCTGGCGGGACGGAAACTATGGCTACACCTTC	CASSWRDGNYGYTF
NA	TRBV19	NA	TRBJ2-3	TGTGCCAGTAGTATTATCCCCGGGGGTAGGGCAGATACGCAGTATTTT	CASSIIPGGRADTQYF
NA	TRBV5-6	NA	TRBJ2-7	TGTGCCAGCAGCTTGGACCGGGGTTACGAGCAGTACTTC	CASSLDRGYEQYF
NA	TRBV9	NA	TRBJ1-2	TGTGCCAGCAGCGTAGTACTCGATTTCTATGGCTACACCTTC	CASSVVLDFYGYTF
NA	TRBV4-3	NA	TRBJ1-6	TGCGCCAGCAGCCAAGCCTCCAGCCCAGGTTCACCCCTCCACTTT	CASSQASSPGSPLHF
TRBD1	TRBV28	NA	TRBJ2-7	TGTGCCAGCAGTTTATGGACAGGGATCCACGAGCAGTACTTC	CASSLWTGIHEQYF
NA	TRBV4-1	few	TRBJ2-5	TGCGCCAGCAGCCAAGATCCCCCCTCGGGCCAAGAGACCCAGTACTTC	CASSQDPPSGQETQYF
TRBD1	TRBV19	NA	TRBJ1-2	TGTGCCAGTAGTGCCGGGGGACCATCCCGGGGACAGGGTAACTATGGCTACACCTTC	CASSAGGPSRGQGNYGYTF
NA	TRBV7-2	NA	TRBJ1-1	TGTGCCAGCAGCTTAGAGACTTTAGAACGGTCTGAAGCTTTCTTT	CASSLETLERSEAFF
TRBD2	TRBV18	NA	TRBJ2-7	TGTGCCAGCTCACCACGCCCCCGGGGGGACTCCTACGAGCAGTACTTC	CASSPRPRGDSYEQYF
TRBD1	TRBV5-6	NA	TRBJ2-7	TGTGCCAGCAGCTCCGGGACAGGACGCCGTAAATACTTC	CASSSGTGRRKYF
TRBD2	TRBV4-3	NA	TRBJ2-1	TGCGCCAGCAGCCAAGGGTCTAGCGGCTATGAGCAGTTCTTC	CASSQGSSGYEQFF
NA	TRBV5-8	NA	TRBJ2-1	TGTGCCAGCAGCTTCCGGGACTCAGCCTACAATGAGCAGTTCTTC	CASSFRDSAYNEQFF
TRBD2	TRBV7-3	few	TRBJ2-5	TGTGCCAGCAGCTTAAGTCCAGCGGGGGGTTTAGAGACCCAGTACTTC	CASSLSPAGGLETQYF
NA	TRBV6-5	NA	TRBJ2-7	TGTGCCAGCAAGGAGACAGGACCCAAGGGCGAGCAGTACTTC	CASKETGPKGEQYF
NA	TRBV4-2	NA	TRBJ2-7	TGTGCCAGCAGCCAAAAGTGGAGCTACGAGCAGTACTTC	CASSQKWSYEQYF
NA	TRBV28	NA	TRBJ1-2	TGTGCCACCCCGGCGGGGGGGGCTGGCGGCTACACCTTC	CATPAGGAGGYTF
TRBD2	TRBV7-8	NA	TRBJ2-7	TGTGCCAGCAGCTTAGAACCCGGGACTAGCGGGAGGTTGAGCTCCTACGAGCAGTACTTC	CASSLEPGTSGRLSSYEQYF
TRBD2	TRBV7-8	NA	TRBJ2-2	TGTGCCAGCCCCCGATCGGGTGCGGGGGGGCCCGGGGAGCTGTTTTTT	CASPRSGAGGPGELFF
NA	TRBV2	NA	TRBJ2-7	TGTGCCAGCAGTGAACGCACAGGGAAGTACGAGCAGTACTTC	CASSERTGKYEQYF
TRBD2	TRBV5-4	NA	TRBJ2-3	TGTGCCAGCAGCCCCGGGACTAGCGGGCCCCCGAATACGCAGTATTTT	CASSPGTSGPPNTQYF
NA	TRBV11-1	NA	TRBJ2-1	TGTGCCAGCAGCTTTTTTGCAGGTCTCGGCAATGAGCAGTTCTTC	CASSFFAGLGNEQFF
TRBD2	TRBV19	NA	TRBJ2-3	TGTGCCAGTAGTATAGCAGCGGGAAAAACAGATACGCAGTATTTT	CASSIAAGKTDTQYF
TRBD1	TRBV2	NA	TRBJ1-2	TGTGCCAGCAATAACCTCGGGACAGGGTATGGCTACACCTTC	CASNNLGTGYGYTF
TRBD2	TRBV10-3	NA	TRBJ2-3	TGTGCCATCAGTGCCCATGTTGCGGGAGGAACAGATACGCAGTATTTT	CAISAHVAGGTDTQYF
NA	TRBV6-5	once	TRBJ2-1	TGTGCCAGCAGTTTCGGTCCCCGTGTGGATGAGCAGTTCTTC	CASSFGPRVDEQFF
TRBD2	TRBV7-2	NA	TRBJ2-7	TGTGCCAGCAGCTTTTACTTAACAGGACTAGCGGGCTACGAGCAGTACTTC	CASSFYLTGLAGYEQYF
TRBD1	TRBV6-4	NA	TRBJ1-1	TGTGCCAGCAGACGACAGGGACAGGACACTGAAGCTTTCTTT	CASRRQGQDTEAFF
NA	TRBV9	NA	TRBJ2-2	TGTGCCAGCAGCTTCCGCGGCGGGGAGCTGTTTTTT	CASSFRGGELFF
TRBD1	TRBV10-3	few	TRBJ2-7	TGTGCCAGCAGCTCCGGGACAGAAAACGAGCAGTACTTC	CASSSGTENEQYF
NA	TRBV7-3	NA	TRBJ2-3	TGTGCCAGCAGCCCGACCGGGGGATTTAGCACAGATACGCAGTATTTT	CASSPTGGFSTDTQYF
NA	TRBV15	NA	TRBJ2-3	TGTGCCACCAGCCCCGATTTTGCCGCGTATACGCAGTATTTT	CATSPDFAAYTQYF
TRBD1	TRBV6-1	few	TRBJ1-3	TGTGCCAGCATGGGACAGATGCTCTCTGGAAACACCATATATTTT	CASMGQMLSGNTIYF
NA	TRBV2	NA	TRBJ1-5	TGTGCCAGCAGTGAGAGTCGTAGCAATCAGCCCCAGCATTTT	CASSESRSNQPQHF
NA	TRBV7-9	NA	TRBJ1-2	TGTGCCAGCACCTATCCTGGGCCGACTAACTATGGCTACACCTTC	CASTYPGPTNYGYTF